These T cell receptor beta chains were read from a single sample in a study of T cells in Graves' hyperthyroidism and ophthalmopathy. Via MiXCR, TCRdb re-called the multiplex PCR reads, giving one row per CDR3 protein. This table holds approximately 370,000 distinct CDR3 sequences, 17% found once. Material: blood. Receptors were obtained from a woman aged 25 to 45 with Graves' hyperthyroidism that later progressed to Graves' ophthalmopathy. Each CDR3 is given with its conserved first and last residue. Not every row has a clone size; where given, it reads once, few, many or a size class.

clone size,V gene,J gene,CDR3 protein
-,TRBV25-1,TRBJ1-2,CASSDSGLLYGYTF
many,TRBV24-1,TRBJ1-2,CATSSTGSSDGYTF
-,TRBV18,TRBJ2-1,CASSSLMLAAAYNEQFF
many,TRBV10-3,TRBJ2-5,CAISDRQGQETQYF
-,TRBV12-3/TRBV12-4,TRBJ2-7,CASSLFLRNEQYF
-,TRBV5-1,TRBJ2-6,CASSWITSGANVLTF
many,TRBV19,TRBJ1-1,CASSIRPNTEAFF
many,TRBV27,TRBJ1-2,CASSFLSGYGYTF
many,TRBV24-1,TRBJ2-1,CATSDLGLAGHNEQFF
many,TRBV3-1,TRBJ2-1,CASSHGLAYEQFF
many,TRBV11-2,TRBJ1-2,CASSLEGVDGYTF
many,TRBV30,TRBJ2-7,CAVMSGPTYEQYF
-,TRBV29-1,TRBJ2-7,CSVEAGSGTYEQYF
many,TRBV11-2,TRBJ2-1,CASSSEHSYNEQFF
-,TRBV20-1,TRBJ2-7,CSARARGPGYEQYF
many,TRBV24-1,TRBJ1-2,CATSSNAGFDGYTF
few,TRBV19,TRBJ2-7,CASSISGTSVYEQYF
few,TRBV20-1,TRBJ2-3,CSALSGSVTDTQYF
-,TRBV27,TRBJ2-7,CASRSLTGPTEQYF
many,TRBV10-3,TRBJ1-5,CAISESGYTDNQPQHF
-,TRBV28,TRBJ1-4,CASGTRTGVTNEKLFF
few,TRBV19,TRBJ1-2,CASSILSDSLSGYTF
-,TRBV20-1,TRBJ1-2,CSVPPGYTF
-,TRBV5-1,TRBJ2-1,CASSLHGRTNNEQFF
many,TRBV27,TRBJ2-3,CASSRTGGGIFGDTQYF
-,TRBV4-2,TRBJ2-5,CASSQGRREGPRETQYF
many,TRBV7-2,TRBJ2-1,CASSSLGLAGRDEQFF
-,TRBV7-2,TRBJ2-7,CASTWTVAGLAYEQYF
-,TRBV28,TRBJ2-7,CASSLWSLGGGAYEQYF
many,TRBV6-1,TRBJ2-1,CASSEWDEQFF
-,TRBV4-1,TRBJ2-7,CASSQDGTSNWEQYF
many,TRBV7-3,TRBJ1-4,CASSTWTGQGEKLFF
-,TRBV4-2,TRBJ1-5,CASSLGTGRFQPQHF
few,TRBV7-6,TRBJ2-3,CASSSRQGAGDTQYF
many,TRBV7-8,TRBJ2-7,CASSLSVAALRQYF
many,TRBV7-9,TRBJ1-6,CASSFSMSSPLHF
few,TRBV12-3/TRBV12-4,TRBJ2-1,CASLGEGQGSYNEQFF
many,TRBV12-3/TRBV12-4,TRBJ2-7,CASSWEGREQYF
few,TRBV19,TRBJ2-3,CASSTRAPRSTDTQYF
many,TRBV10-2,TRBJ2-7,CASSEAKVEGGSGEQYF
-,TRBV12-3/TRBV12-4,TRBJ2-5,CASFPGGTDLTQYF
many,TRBV5-1,TRBJ1-5,CASSLVGGLNQPQHF
few,TRBV6-5,TRBJ2-1,CASSYSAGGSNEQSF
many,TRBV24-1,TRBJ2-5,CATSAGTQETQYF
-,TRBV4-1,TRBJ2-5,CASSLLGDQETQYF
few,TRBV14,TRBJ2-1,CASSQDSGPREQFF
-,TRBV28,TRBJ1-3,CASSFLRQGGNTIYF
many,TRBV27,TRBJ2-1,CASSLTRVWNEQFF
-,TRBV11-2,TRBJ2-3,CACTDFTDTQYF
-,TRBV5-1,TRBJ2-3,CASSSVAGGPSDTQYF
many,TRBV6-1,TRBJ1-6,CASKPTDLNHSPLHF
many,TRBV28,TRBJ1-6,CASSLGQDNSPLHF
few,TRBV24-1,TRBJ2-1,CATSDRGEGFYNEQFF
-,TRBV27,TRBJ1-2,CASSPGGGWHGYTF